Each of the 17 T cell receptor beta chains below was sequenced from the same sample in a study of molecular identifiers for immune sequencing clone quantification. TCRdb passed the PCR reads through MiXCR, listing each CDR3 protein once. The sample comprises about 320,000 distinct CDR3 sequences, 24% of which are singletons, and roughly 0.7% rests with the top ten. Source material: naive CD8+ T cells from blood, with Jurkat cell RNA spiked in. Stated subset: FACS-sorted CD8+CD4-CCR7+CD45RA+ naive T cells. These receptors were obtained from a human donor in good health. Some libraries in this study had Jurkat cell RNA spiked in.

This clonotype was counted many times. The chain employs TRBV5-4 and TRBJ2-5; D is unresolved. In germline, CDR1 is SGHNT, CDR2 YYREEE (reference sequence). The CDR3 has 12 amino acids. V was trimmed by 3 bases and J by 7 bases, leaving 10 bases between them. CDR3 residues: CASSWSAGTQYF. The CDR3 bases are TGTGCCAGCAGCTGGAGCGCCGGGACCCAGTACTTC. The full variable domain, in which reference TRBV5-4 and TRBJ2-5 provide the parts outside the CDR3, is ETGVTQSPTHLIKTRGQQVTLRCSSQSGHNTVSWYQQALGQGPQFIFQYYREEENGRGNFPPRFSGLQFPNYSSELNVNALELDDSALYLCASSWSAGTQYFGPGTRLLVL.

This clonotype occurred many times. The chain links TRBV7-9 to TRBJ1-5, with 9 bases matching TRBD1. Germline lookup yields CDR1 SEHNR and CDR2 FQNEAQ (reference sequence). V lost 7 bases and J lost 5; bases outside the gene matches: 6. This CDR3 region has 14 residues. CDR3 nucleotides: TGTGCCAGCACCTCCGGACAGGGGCATCAGCCCCAGCATTTT. It encodes CASTSGQGHQPQHF.

This clonotype was counted ten times or more. The chain has TRBV7-9 and TRBJ2-7; D is possibly TRBD1 or TRBD2 (5 bases each). Per germline, CDR1 SEHNR and CDR2 FQNEAQ (reference sequence). The CDR3 sequence is 12 residues long. Deletions cut 5 bases from V and 6 bases from J, with 11 bases between. In nucleotides, the CDR3 is TGTGCCAGCAGCCCCGGGACGTTCGAGCAGTACTTC. Translation: CASSPGTFEQYF.

This clonotype was counted only a few times. V and J are TRBV7-3 and TRBJ2-3; D possibly corresponds to TRBD1 (6 bases). Per germline, CDR1 SGHTA and CDR2 FQGTGA. Trimming cost V 5 bases and J 0 bases, with 18 bases left between them. This CDR3 is built from 17 residues. In DNA form, the CDR3 reads TGTGCCAGCAGCCCCACCAGTTTGGACAGTAGCACAGATACGCAGTATTTT. Its protein product is CASSPTSLDSSTDTQYF.

The table lists this clonotype with many counts. The chain combines TRBV29-1 with TRBJ1-1; D is perhaps TRBD1 (6 bases). Trimming removed 0 bases at V and 5 bases at J, with 13 bases between. This CDR3 region has 14 residues. Germline V CDR1 and CDR2: SQVTM, ANQGSEA. The CDR3 region is CSVEDWQGMTEAFF. In nucleotides, the CDR3 is TGCAGCGTTGAAGATTGGCAGGGGATGACTGAAGCTTTCTTT.

In its sample, this clonotype was seen a few times. CDR3 in amino acids: CASSQHRGIVTEAFF. The CDR3 DNA follows: TGCGCCAGCAGCCAACACAGGGGCATAGTGACTGAAGCTTTCTTT. The rearrangement joins TRBV4-1 to TRBJ1-1; 7 nucleotides match TRBD1. The trim removed 2 bases at V and 5 bases at J, leaving 8 bases unmatched. This CDR3 region has 15 residues. The germline V gene has CDR1 MGHRA and CDR2 YSYEKL.

In its sample, this clonotype was seen many times. The chain is built from TRBV20-1 and TRBJ2-7; tentatively, D is TRBD1 (6 bases). Germline lookup yields CDR1 DFQATT and CDR2 SNEGSKA (reference sequence). CDR3 length: 13 residues. With 6 bases removed from V and 1 base from J, the gap between germline ends came to 13 bases. The CDR3 reads CSAWDTPSYEQYF. The CDR3 DNA is TGCAGTGCATGGGACACCCCATCCTACGAGCAGTACTTC.

Points on this clonotype: The germline gene is not matched at one end of the junction; a read error may be the cause. V gene TRBV9 combines with J gene TRBJ2-7, with 7 nucleotides matching TRBD1. The CDR3 contains 14 residues. CDR1 is SGDLS, CDR2 YYNGEE, per germline. In DNA, the CDR3 is TGTGCCAGCAGCGCCGGGACAGCTGCCTACGAGCAGCGCTTC. This translates into CASSAGTAAYEQRF.

For this clonotype: A much larger clone sits a single nucleotide away, making a read error possible. The rearrangement joins TRBV24-1 to TRBJ2-3; 8 bases are a match to TRBD2. Losses at the gene ends were 0 bases for V and 4 bases for J; bases not matched to a gene: 8. The CDR3 is made up of 17 amino acids. Germline loops: CDR1 KGHDR, CDR2 SFDVKD. The DNA for the CDR3 is TGTGCCACCAGTGATTTGGACGCGGGAGGAGCTCCAGATACGCAGTATTTT. It encodes CATSDLDAGGAPDTQYF.

In this sample, this clonotype turned up many times. This chain links TRBV9 with TRBJ2-5; D is unresolved. The CDR3 covers 13 residues. V gave up 6 bases and J gave up 3 bases, with 12 bases separating them. Germline V CDR1 and CDR2: SGDLS, YYNGEE. CDR3: CASTNGREETQYF. The CDR3, as DNA: TGTGCCAGCACGAATGGACGAGAAGAGACCCAGTACTTC.

The V call is TRBV20-1, the J call TRBJ2-5; the match to TRBD1 covers 9 bases. With V trimmed by 3 bases and J by 4 bases, 15 bases remained unmatched. The V gene's germline CDR1 is DFQATT and CDR2 SNEGSKA (reference sequence). This CDR3 is built from 17 residues. The CDR3 nucleotides read TGCAGTGCTAGGGTTTTCACAGGGGGCCGCGGTAGAGAGACCCAGTACTTC. Translated: CSARVFTGGRGRETQYF.

Many counts were recorded for this clonotype. This chain connects TRBV29-1 to TRBJ1-1; D unclear. Trimming shortened V by 5 bases and J by 3 bases, and 16 bases separated the two germline ends. This CDR3 is built from 14 residues. From germline, CDR1 is SQVTM and CDR2 ANQGSEA. The CDR3 DNA reads as TGCAGCGTTTCCTCAAGGCTCCCGGACACTGAAGCTTTCTTT. Translation: CSVSSRLPDTEAFF.

The rearrangement uses TRBV7-9 and TRBJ1-5; a weak D match, TRBD1 (6 bases). The CDR3 sequence is 16 residues long. CDR1 is SEHNR and CDR2 is FQNEAQ in the germline V gene (reference sequence). Trimming took off 5 bases at V and 0 bases at J, with 14 bases between the two ends. The CDR3 region is CASSPRGAGSNQPQHF. DNA for the CDR3: TGTGCCAGCAGCCCCCGGGGGGCGGGTAGCAATCAGCCCCAGCATTTT.

Many counts were recorded for this clonotype. The J gene is TRBJ2-4, the V gene TRBV29-1, with unresolved D. Germline V CDR1 and CDR2: SQVTM, ANQGSEA. The CDR3 covers 11 residues. Deletions cut 0 bases from V and 7 bases from J, with 4 bases between. CDR3 sequence (DNA): TGCAGCGTTGAAGATCTCAACATTCAGTACTTC. This codes for CSVEDLNIQYF.

In its sample, this clonotype was seen many times. The V gene is TRBV5-1, the J gene TRBJ1-1; possible D gene TRBD1, 5 bases. The germline V gene encodes CDR1 SGHRS and CDR2 YFSETQ. V lost 6 bases, J lost 7 bases, and 22 bases lay in between. This CDR3 is 15 amino acids long. The DNA for the CDR3 is TGCGCCAGCACGGCCGGGACTACCCCAACCAGTGAAGCTTTCTTT. Encoded protein: CASTAGTTPTSEAFF. Looking up the rest from reference TRBV5-1 and TRBJ1-1 gives the full variable domain: KAGVTQTPRYLIKTRGQQVTLSCSPISGHRSVSWYQQTPGQGLQFLFEYFSETQRNKGNFPGRFSGRQFSNSRSEMNVSTLELGDSALYLCASTAGTTPTSEAFFGQGTRLTVV.

Regarding this clonotype: Possible read error: a much larger clone is one base away. No conserved phenylalanine or tryptophan is present at the end of the CDR3, so a read error is the likely explanation. The chain joins TRBV5-6 to TRBJ2-1; perhaps TRBD2 as D (5 bases). The CDR3 loop spans 17 amino acids. Trimming removed 3 bases at V and 4 bases at J, with 20 bases between. Germline V lookup: CDR1 SGHDT, CDR2 YYEEEE. The CDR3 coding sequence is TGTGCCAGCAGCTCGAAGAGCGGTGCGGGTATATACAATGAGCAGTTCTCC. This codes for CASSSKSGAGIYNEQFS.

The chain uses TRBV5-1 and TRBJ2-3, with D perhaps matching TRBD1 (6 bases). With 0 bases removed from V and 2 bases from J, the gap between germline ends came to 13 bases. The CDR3 spans 16 residues. CDR1 SGHRS and CDR2 YFSETQ come from the germline V gene. CDR3 sequence reads: CASSLGGTLVTDTQYF. In nucleotides, the CDR3 is TGCGCCAGCAGCTTGGGGGGGACATTAGTCACAGATACGCAGTATTTT.